This T cell receptor beta chain came from a study of blood T cell repertoires in COVID-19. Participants came from fewer than 25 US areas, aged about 18 to 90 years. Recovered Cohort 3 donors showed two negative PCRs, clearance, or symptom resolution. As originally analysed: For nucleated cells, counts were estimated from reference gene primer amplification. Clones were read by immunoSEQ multiplex PCR, and TCRdb kept only the in-frame ones, dropping some. V, J and clone size are taken as reported in that table, and D and trimming were inferred from the DNA itself. The data show roughly 300,000 clones, over 75% seen once. The CDR3 totals 17 residues. In germline, CDR1 is SGHRS, CDR2 YFSETQ. The trim removed 4 bases at V and 6 bases at J, leaving 14 bases unmatched.

The source material was PBMCs or T cells enriched from blood (not recorded which). The receptor comes from a man aged 30 to 45 who had recovered from COVID-19. The rearrangement joins TRBV5-1 to TRBJ2-7; 12 bases are shared with TRBD2. The CDR3 sequence is CASSPRSSGGAGGEQYF. In nucleotides, the CDR3 is TGCGCCAGCAGCCCACGATCTAGCGGGGGGGCAGGTGGCGAGCAGTACTTC.